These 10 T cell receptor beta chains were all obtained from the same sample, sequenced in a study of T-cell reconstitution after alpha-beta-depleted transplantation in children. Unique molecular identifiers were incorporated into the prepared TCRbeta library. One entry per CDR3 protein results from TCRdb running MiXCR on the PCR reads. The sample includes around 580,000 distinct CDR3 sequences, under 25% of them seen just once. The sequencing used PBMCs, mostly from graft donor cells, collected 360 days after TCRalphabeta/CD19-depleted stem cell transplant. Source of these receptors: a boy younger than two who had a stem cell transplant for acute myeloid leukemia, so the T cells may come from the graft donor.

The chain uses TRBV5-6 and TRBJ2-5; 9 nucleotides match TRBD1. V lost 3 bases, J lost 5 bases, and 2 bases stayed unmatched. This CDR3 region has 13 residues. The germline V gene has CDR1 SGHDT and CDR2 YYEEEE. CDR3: CASSYRGPETQYF. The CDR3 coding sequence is TGTGCCAGCAGCTACAGGGGGCCGGAGACCCAGTACTTC.

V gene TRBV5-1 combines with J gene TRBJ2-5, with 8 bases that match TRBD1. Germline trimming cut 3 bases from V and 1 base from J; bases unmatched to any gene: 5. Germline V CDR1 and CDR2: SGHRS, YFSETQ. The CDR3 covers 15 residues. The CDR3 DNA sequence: TGCGCCAGCAGCTCGGGGACAGGAATCCAAGAGACCCAGTACTTC. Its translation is CASSSGTGIQETQYF.

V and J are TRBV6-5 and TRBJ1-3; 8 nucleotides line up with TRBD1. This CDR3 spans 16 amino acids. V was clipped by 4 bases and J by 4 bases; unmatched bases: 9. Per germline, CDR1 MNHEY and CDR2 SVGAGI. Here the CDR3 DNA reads TGTGCCAGCAGTTCCCAGGGGGCGCAATCCGGAAACACCATATATTTT. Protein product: CASSSQGAQSGNTIYF.

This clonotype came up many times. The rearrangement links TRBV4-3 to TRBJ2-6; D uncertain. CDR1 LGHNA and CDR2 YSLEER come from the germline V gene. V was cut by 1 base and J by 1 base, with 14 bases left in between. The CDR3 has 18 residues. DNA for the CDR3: TGCGCCAGCAGCCAAGGTGTGATTCTGGTTTCTGGGGCCAACGTCCTGACTTTC. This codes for CASSQGVILVSGANVLTF.

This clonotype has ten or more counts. CDR3: CSASLHPGQAGGYTF. In nucleotides, the CDR3 is TGCAGTGCTAGCCTCCACCCGGGACAGGCAGGGGGCTACACCTTC. The V and J genes are TRBV20-1 and TRBJ1-2, with TRBD1 identical over 8 bases. This CDR3 is 15 amino acids long. Looked up from germline, CDR1 is DFQATT and CDR2 is SNEGSKA (reference sequence). After removal of 3 bases from V and 8 bases from J, the junction contained 14 bases not matched to a gene.

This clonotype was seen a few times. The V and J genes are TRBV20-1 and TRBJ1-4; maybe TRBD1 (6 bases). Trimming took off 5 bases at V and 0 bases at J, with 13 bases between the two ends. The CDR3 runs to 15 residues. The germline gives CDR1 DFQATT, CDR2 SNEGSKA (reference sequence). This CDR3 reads CSAAQTGATNEKLFF. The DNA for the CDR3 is TGCAGTGCTGCCCAGACAGGTGCAACTAATGAAAAACTGTTTTTT.

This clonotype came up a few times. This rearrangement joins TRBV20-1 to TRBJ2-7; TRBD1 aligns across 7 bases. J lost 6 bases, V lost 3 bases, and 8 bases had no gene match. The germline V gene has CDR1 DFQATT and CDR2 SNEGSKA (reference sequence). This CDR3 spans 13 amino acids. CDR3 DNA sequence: TGCAGTGCTAGTAATCAGGGGGAGAGCGAGCAGTACTTC. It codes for CSASNQGESEQYF.

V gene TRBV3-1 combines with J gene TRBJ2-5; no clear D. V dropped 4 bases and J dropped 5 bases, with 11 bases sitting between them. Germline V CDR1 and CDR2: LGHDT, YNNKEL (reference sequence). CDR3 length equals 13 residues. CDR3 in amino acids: CASSPASKETQYF. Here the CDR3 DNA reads TGTGCCAGCAGCCCGGCCTCAAAGGAGACCCAGTACTTC.

CDR3 in amino acids: CASTLTRPHQPQHF. CDR3 nucleotide sequence: TGTGCCAGCACCCTTACAAGGCCCCATCAGCCCCAGCATTTT. This chain links TRBV12-3 or TRBV12-4 with TRBJ1-5; the D is unclear. V lost 7 bases and J 5 bases, leaving 15 bases between the germline ends. This CDR3 region has 14 residues.

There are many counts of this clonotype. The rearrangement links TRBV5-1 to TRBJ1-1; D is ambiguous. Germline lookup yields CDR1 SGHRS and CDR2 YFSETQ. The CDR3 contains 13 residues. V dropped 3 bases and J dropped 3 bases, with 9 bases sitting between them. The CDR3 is CASSSTRDTEAFF. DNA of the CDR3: TGCGCCAGCAGCTCAACTAGGGACACTGAAGCTTTCTTT.